Below are 27 T cell receptor delta chains sequenced from a single sample in a study of gamma-delta T cells after stem cell transplantation. TCRdb reapplied CATT to the RT-PCR reads. The sample contains around 1,800 delta-chain clones, under 20% of which appear only once. The sequenced sample was gamma-delta T cells. The receptors shown here come from a human donor. It is not recorded whose cells these are; they may come from a transplant donor.

On this clone itself: A far larger clone is a single base away, which makes a read error likely. The chain links TRDV3 to TRDJ1, with TRDD2 as a possible D gene (6 bases). CDR3 size: 15 residues. The germline V gene encodes CDR1 TVYSNPD and CDR2 GDNSRS (reference sequence). Trimming pared 2 bases from V and 3 bases from J, leaving 19 bases between. CDR3 in DNA: TGTGCCTTTTCACTCCTTCCGCTGTACGCCGATAAACTCATCTTT. This encodes CAFSLLPLYADKLIF.

This chain links TRDV1 with TRDJ1, with TRDD3 identical over 7 bases. The CDR3 covers 24 residues. CDR1 is TSWWSYY and CDR2 is QGS in the germline V gene. V shed 5 bases and J 3 bases; nucleotides not matched to a gene: 36. The DNA for the CDR3 is TGTGCTCTTGGGAATCGGCCGGTGCTTCATGGGCGGGTACCCGGGGGGATGAGGGCCGATAAACTCATCTTT. As protein: CALGNRPVLHGRVPGGMRADKLIF.

This clone has only a few counts. The V and J genes are TRDV2 and TRDJ1, with 8 bases lining up with TRDD3. Looked up from germline, CDR1 is GEAIGNYY and CDR2 is EKD. J gave up 0 bases and V 1 base, and 18 bases lay outside the gene matches. This CDR3 spans 20 amino acids. The CDR3 DNA reads as TGTGCCTGTGACACGCTTTCTGGGGGAGTGGGGGACCCGTACACCGATAAACTCATCTTT. Translation gives CACDTLSGGVGDPYTDKLIF.

Only a few counts were recorded for this clone. This likely traces to a read error, being one base from a far larger clone. This sample also contains other DNA sequences that code for the same CDR3. This sequence joins TRDV2 and TRDJ1, with 9 positions matching TRDD3. CDR1 and CDR2 from the germline V gene are GEAIGNYY and EKD. The CDR3 has 15 amino acids. The CDR3 is CACDTVGDKTDKLIF. Here the CDR3 DNA reads TGTGCCTGCGACACCGTGGGGGATAAAACCGATAAACTCATCTTT.

V gene TRDV2 combines with J gene TRDJ1, with unresolved D. CDR1 and CDR2 (germline): GEAIGNYY, EKD. V lost 0 bases, J lost 1 base, and 29 bases lay in between. The CDR3 has 21 amino acids. The CDR3 here is CACDTVEYNLLNGGLTDKLIF. In DNA form, the CDR3 reads TGTGCCTGTGACACCGTTGAGTACAACCTGCTTAATGGTGGACTCACCGATAAACTCATCTTT.

J is TRDJ1 and V is TRDV2; perhaps TRDD3 as D (6 bases). The CDR3 loop spans 19 amino acids. Germline V CDR1 and CDR2: GEAIGNYY, EKD. V shed 0 bases and J shed 11 bases, with 33 bases lying between them. CDR3 bases: TGTGCCTGTGACACCGTTATGGCTCAGCTGGGGTATAGAATCGGTAACCTCATCTTT. It codes for CACDTVMAQLGYRIGNLIF.

This clone was seen only a few times. The CDR3 loop is CALGENEDWHLPQDWGHTDKLIF. The CDR3 nucleotides read TGTGCTCTTGGGGAAAATGAAGACTGGCATCTCCCTCAAGACTGGGGCCACACCGATAAACTCATCTTT. The V and J genes are TRDV1 and TRDJ1; TRDD3 matches at 7 bases. This CDR3 is built from 23 residues. The germline CDR1 and CDR2 sequences are TSWWSYY and QGS. Losses at the gene ends were 2 bases for V and 0 bases for J; bases not matched to a gene: 27.

To note about this clone: This may be a read error: a much more frequent sequence differs by one nucleotide. Other DNA sequences from this sample encode an identical CDR3 as well. V is TRDV1 and J is TRDJ2, with TRDD3 matching 13 bases. The CDR3 consists of 24 residues. Germline V gene sequence: CDR1 TSWWSYY, CDR2 QGS. The CDR3 DNA reads as TGTGCTCTGGGGGAGCCGCCTTACTTCCTACCCCGGTATACTGGGGGATACGGGACAGCACAACTCTTCTTT. It codes for CALGEPPYFLPRYTGGYGTAQLFF.

In regard to this clone: This DNA's translation and the protein TCRdb lists, from a much larger clone, do not match at residue 4, likely due to a read error; the protein shown is translated from the DNA. The V gene is TRDV2, the J gene TRDJ1, with TRDD3 identical over 11 bases. CDR3 length: 17 residues. Looked up from germline, CDR1 is GEAIGNYY and CDR2 is EKD. The ends lost 5 bases at V and 1 base at J; junction bases unmatched: 11. CDR3 region: CACGSLMGDTVTDKLIF. CDR3 DNA sequence: TGTGCCTGTGGCTCTCTCATGGGGGATACGGTCACCGATAAACTCATCTTT.

This clone has just a few counts. A far larger clone is one base from this, pointing to a likely read error. Other nucleotide sequences in the sample specify the same CDR3. The chain has TRDV1 and TRDJ1, with TRDD2 matching 9 bases. The CDR3 covers 19 residues. CDR1 TSWWSYY and CDR2 QGS come from the germline V gene. As DNA, the CDR3 is TGCGCTCTTGGGGTCAGCCTTCCTACTTGGGGGACATTTCCCGATAAACTCATCTTT. Amino acid sequence: CALGVSLPTWGTFPDKLIF.

This clone was found a few times. This chain uses TRDV2 with TRDJ1; 9 bases map to TRDD3. Germline V gene lookup returns CDR1 GEAIGNYY and CDR2 EKD. V shed 0 bases, J shed 8 bases, and the junction held 12 bases outside the gene matches. The CDR3 contains 16 residues. The CDR3 protein is CACDTGGDTKRKKLIF. CDR3 bases: TGTGCCTGTGACACCGGCGGGGATACGAAAAGGAAAAAACTCATCTTT.

This clone appeared a few times. At residue 4, the TCRdb protein departs from the DNA translation, so the protein shown here was derived from the DNA itself. The rearrangement uses TRDV2 and TRDJ3, with 12 bases matching TRDD3. Germline CDR1 is GEAIGNYY and CDR2 is EKD. The trim removed 5 bases at V and 0 bases at J, leaving 13 bases unmatched. The CDR3 sequence is 21 residues long. The CDR3 nucleotides read TGTGCCTGTGGCAGCGCCCGTACTGGGGGATACCCCTCCTGGGACACCCGACAGATGTTTTTC. Residues: CACGSARTGGYPSWDTRQMFF.

This clone was counted a few times. This chain links TRDV2 with TRDJ1; 11 bases match TRDD3. The CDR3 contains 20 residues. Germline CDR1 reads GEAIGNYY; CDR2 reads EKD. Trimming at V came to 3 bases and at J to 0 bases, leaving 17 bases not matched to a gene. The CDR3 here is CACDPVLGDTGSKYTDKLIF. The CDR3 coding sequence is TGTGCCTGTGACCCGGTTTTGGGGGATACGGGGTCTAAGTACACCGATAAACTCATCTTT.

This clone turned up a few times. A clone one base away is much larger, so this may be a read error. This chain connects TRDV2 to TRDJ1; unclear D gene. With 1 base removed from V and 4 bases from J, the gap between germline ends came to 18 bases. The germline gives CDR1 GEAIGNYY, CDR2 EKD. This CDR3 spans 16 amino acids. CDR3 loop: CACDTIGSRPIDKLIF. The DNA for the CDR3 is TGTGCCTGTGACACGATTGGGTCCCGACCGATCGATAAACTCATCTTT.

This clone was detected a few times. A much larger clonotype is one base distant, so this may be a read error. V and J are TRDV2 and TRDJ1; 10 bases map to TRDD3. Per germline, CDR1 GEAIGNYY and CDR2 EKD. This CDR3 spans 17 amino acids. The V segment lost 0 bases and the J segment 2 bases; nucleotides outside the gene matches: 8. The CDR3, as DNA: TGTGCCTGTGACACCTTACGGGGGGATACGCAAACCGATAAACTCATCTTT. It codes for CACDTLRGDTQTDKLIF.

By share, this clone counts as large. At the DNA level, this CDR3 is encoded by other sequences in the same sample as well. J is TRDJ1 and V is TRDV2; a weak D match, TRDD3 (6 bases). The V gene's germline CDR1 is GEAIGNYY and CDR2 EKD. The CDR3 totals 14 residues. V was trimmed by 0 bases and J by 9 bases, leaving 16 bases between them. CDR3 loop: CACDTVSGERELIF. The CDR3 bases are TGTGCCTGTGACACCGTGTCGGGGGAGAGGGAACTCATCTTT.

Remarks on this clone: A far more abundant clone sits one base away, making this likely a read error. At the DNA level, this CDR3 is encoded by other sequences in the same sample as well. The gene calls are TRDV1 and TRDJ1; TRDD3 matches at 7 bases. With V trimmed by 2 bases and J by 4 bases, 28 bases remained unmatched. The germline gives CDR1 TSWWSYY, CDR2 QGS. The CDR3 contains 22 residues. CDR3 protein: CALGEIWEAMDEDWGIVDKLIF. The CDR3 DNA is TGTGCTCTTGGGGAAATCTGGGAGGCGATGGATGAGGACTGGGGAATTGTCGATAAACTCATCTTT.

V and J are TRDV1 and TRDJ1, with 9 bases fitting TRDD3. Trimming took 1 base from V and 3 from J; bases not matched to a gene: 18. CDR3 length: 20 amino acids. Germline loops: CDR1 TSWWSYY, CDR2 QGS. CDR3 in amino acids: CALGEPSVRWGIRYSDKLIF. CDR3 coding DNA: TGTGCTCTTGGGGAACCCTCCGTTCGATGGGGGATAAGGTACTCCGATAAACTCATCTTT.

This clone came up a few times. This chain links TRDV3 with TRDJ1, with TRDD3 as a possible D gene (5 bases). V was trimmed by 1 base and J by 0 bases, leaving 30 bases between them. The germline V gene encodes CDR1 TVYSNPD and CDR2 GDNSRS (reference sequence). This CDR3 region has 20 residues. CDR3 region: CAFTDTTKDCGADHTDKLIF. The CDR3 DNA reads TGTGCCTTTACCGATACTACCAAAGATTGCGGAGCAGACCACACCGATAAACTCATCTTT.

Concerning this clone: A far larger clone is just one base off, so this is likely a read error. This sample includes further DNA sequences coding for the same CDR3. The J gene is TRDJ1, the V gene TRDV2; TRDD3 agrees at 9 bases. The CDR3 is 17 residues long. With V trimmed by 0 bases and J by 6 bases, 13 bases remained unmatched. Germline V CDR1 and CDR2: GEAIGNYY, EKD. CDR3 sequence reads: CACDTLGGLGDQYKLIF. Here the CDR3 DNA reads TGTGCCTGTGACACCTTGGGCGGACTGGGGGACCAGTATAAACTCATCTTT.

The sample holds a few counts of this clone. TCRdb attributes to this sequence the protein of a much larger clone, which differs from the DNA translation at residue 5; a read error is likely, and the protein displayed is translated from the DNA. The chain is built from TRDV2 and TRDJ1; 9 nucleotides line up with TRDD3. Germline lookup yields CDR1 GEAIGNYY and CDR2 EKD. The V segment lost 3 bases and the J segment 6 bases; nucleotides outside the gene matches: 16. This CDR3 comprises 17 residues. This CDR3 is CACDPLGGLGDQYKLIF. Written as DNA, the CDR3 is TGTGCCTGTGACCCTTTGGGCGGACTGGGGGACCAGTATAAACTCATCTTT.

About this clone itself: A read error may produce the germline difference seen at one junction end. This chain joins TRDV1 and TRDJ3; 8 positions match TRDD3. Germline loops: CDR1 TSWWSYY, CDR2 QGS. The length of the CDR3 is 18 residues. The DNA for the CDR3 is TGTGCTCGTGGGGATACTCCCCACAGAACCTGGGACACCCGAAAGATGTTTTTC. It yields the protein CARGDTPHRTWDTRKMFF.

This clone has just a few counts. With a far larger clone one base away, a read error is the likely cause. The sample holds other DNA sequences that translate to the same CDR3. The chain uses TRAV29/DV5 and TRDJ1; tentative D call: TRDD3 (5 bases). The CDR3 has 13 residues. Germline CDR1 NSMFDY, CDR2 ISSIKDK. CDR3 sequence (DNA): TGTGCGGCACAATTTAAGAGGGGGGATAAACTCATCTTT. Protein sequence: CAAQFKRGDKLIF.

A few counts support this clone. TCRdb's protein, taken from a much larger clone, differs from this DNA's translation at residue 12, likely owing to a read error; the protein displayed comes from the DNA. The chain employs TRDV2 and TRDJ1; TRDD3 matches at 11 bases. Germline V gene lookup returns CDR1 GEAIGNYY and CDR2 EKD. With 3 bases clipped from V and 3 bases from J, the junction kept 11 bases outside the gene matches. This CDR3 has 17 residues. In DNA form, the CDR3 reads TGTGCCTGTGACTCTCTCATGGGGGATACGGTCGCCGATAAACTCATCTTT. Encoded protein: CACDSLMGDTVADKLIF.

This clone came up a few times. The genes are TRDV2 and TRDJ1; TRDD3 aligns across 12 bases. This CDR3 has 20 amino acids. Germline CDR1 and CDR2: GEAIGNYY and EKD. Unmatched junction bases numbered 14, after V lost 1 base and J lost 0 bases. CDR3 in DNA: TGTGCCTGTGACACTCTACTGGGGGATACCCGCCGTCGGGACACCGATAAACTCATCTTT. Residues: CACDTLLGDTRRRDTDKLIF.

On this clone: Other DNA sequences within the sample encode an identical CDR3. CDR3 region: CACDLLGEETYTDKLIF. The CDR3 DNA is TGTGCCTGTGACTTACTGGGGGAGGAGACCTACACCGATAAACTCATCTTT. The chain is built from TRDV2 and TRDJ1, with 9 bases lining up with TRDD3. The CDR3 contains 17 residues. V was pared by 3 bases and J by 0 bases, with 10 bases of the junction left unmatched. Germline lookup yields CDR1 GEAIGNYY and CDR2 EKD.

Worth noting for this clone: TCRdb pairs this DNA with a much larger clone's protein that differs at residue 13, likely a read error; the protein shown was translated from the DNA. V and J are TRDV3 and TRDJ1, with D possibly TRDD2 on 6 matching bases. Per the germline V gene, CDR1 is TVYSNPD and CDR2 is GDNSRS (reference sequence). The CDR3 is 15 residues long. The CDR3 region is CAFSLLPLYTDKHIF. Here the CDR3 DNA reads TGTGCCTTTTCACTCCTTCCGCTGTACACCGATAAACACATCTTT.